The 4 T cell receptor beta chains below all came from one sample that was sequenced in a study of Ad26.COV2.S vaccination and SARS-CoV-2 variants. Described treatment: some 20 received Ad26.COV2.S at low or high dose, single or two shots; 5 received placebo; per-sample allocation not given. Sampling took place 63 days after the first vaccine or placebo injection. Using immunoSEQ multiplex PCR, the repertoire was profiled, and TCRdb retains in-frame clones only, with some absent. The sample shows 320,000 or so clones, about nine tenths of them seen only once. The sequencing here drew on peripheral blood, taken in a trial of Ad26.COV2.S vaccine versus placebo. These receptors all come from a person between 18 and 65 years old who received the Ad26.COV2.S COVID-19 vaccine or a placebo.

This clone showed up just once. The chain employs TRBV15 and TRBJ1-1; no firm D call. V gave up 8 bases and J gave up 1 base, with 8 bases separating them. The CDR3 sequence is 12 residues long. CDR1 and CDR2 from the germline V gene are LNHNV and YYDKDF (reference sequence). The CDR3 bases are TGTGCCACCTCGGCGTCGAACACTGAAGCTTTCTTT. The encoded protein is CATSASNTEAFF.

The chain carries TRBV11-3 and TRBJ1-3; D unclear. V dropped 8 bases and J dropped 0 bases, with 8 bases sitting between them. The germline V gene encodes CDR1 SGHNT and CDR2 YENEEA. The CDR3 consists of 13 residues. CDR3 sequence: CASEAFSGNTIYF. Written as DNA, the CDR3 is TGTGCCAGCGAGGCATTCTCTGGAAACACCATATATTTT.

The rearrangement links TRBV27 to TRBJ2-7; tentative D call: TRBD2 (5 bases). Deletions cut 6 bases from V and 5 bases from J, with 20 bases between. Per germline, CDR1 MNHEY and CDR2 SMNVEV (reference sequence). The CDR3 runs to 15 residues. CDR3 protein: CASSLEGTRFHEQYF. The CDR3 DNA sequence: TGTGCCAGCAGCCTAGAGGGTACCAGGTTCCACGAGCAGTACTTC.

The chain carries TRBV6-5 and TRBJ1-1; perhaps TRBD1 as D (5 bases). Between the trimmed V and J ends, which lost 5 bases and 4 bases, there was a span of 14 bases. The CDR3 is 14 amino acids. Germline V gene data show CDR1 as MNHEY and CDR2 as SVGAGI. The CDR3 DNA reads TGTGCCAGCAGTCGCGACAGTCTCGGCACTGAAGCTTTCTTT. Protein: CASSRDSLGTEAFF.